This paragraph covers one T cell receptor beta chain sequence. The data stem from a study of radiotherapy plus CTLA-4 blockade in lung cancer. V was cut by 2 bases and J by 9 bases, with 10 bases left in between. This CDR3 comprises 12 residues. The V gene's germline CDR1 is SNHLY and CDR2 FYNNEI. The protocol was immunoSEQ multiplex PCR, while the TCRdb copy is restricted to in-frame clones and leaves out a portion. Altogether 80,000 to 100,000 clones are present, about 86% being singletons, with the ten largest covering 4.5% to 6%. Here the sequenced sample was peripheral blood, taken from a patient treated with radiotherapy plus ipilimumab. The sequence was obtained from a human donor with non-small cell lung cancer that progressed on radiotherapy plus ipilimumab. This chain links TRBV2 with TRBJ1-1; tentative D call: TRBD1 (5 bases). The CDR3 loop is CASSEQGSQAFF. The CDR3 coding sequence is TGTGCCAGCAGTGAACAGGGCTCGCAAGCTTTCTTT.